This TCR beta chain was profiled in a study of T cells after yellow fever vaccination. TCRdb re-analysed the 5' RACE reads in MiXCR, keeping a single row per CDR3 protein. This table holds tens of thousands of distinct CDR3 sequences, less than 9% found once. CDR3 length: 14 residues. V shed 11 bases and J shed 3 bases, with 17 bases lying between them. Germline-derived CDR1 and CDR2 are SEHNR and FQNEAQ (reference sequence). The sample was CD8+ T cells sorted from PBMCs, taken roughly 14 days after the first yellow fever vaccination. The V gene is TRBV7-9, the J gene TRBJ2-1; D assignment may be TRBD1 or TRBD2 (6 bases each). This TCR came from a man aged 18 to 29 who received the YFV17D yellow fever vaccine. CDR3 in DNA: TGTGCCCTACTTAGGGGGGATCTCTACAATGAGCAGTTCTTC. Its translation: CALLRGDLYNEQFF. The full variable domain, its missing parts supplied by reference TRBV7-9 and TRBJ2-1, is DTGVSQNPRHKITKRGQNVTFRCDPISEHNRLYWYRQTLGQGPEFLTYFQNEAQLEKSRLLSDRFSAERPKGSFSTLEIQRTEQGDSAMYLCALLRGDLYNEQFFGPGTRLTVL.